A few counts support the clone carrying this TCR beta chain. Its antigen is as yet unknown. Trimming removed 0 bases from V and 7 bases from J, with 15 bases in between. The CDR3 length is 16 residues. Germline CDR1 MGHDK, CDR2 SYGVNS. The data stem from a study of T cells in Graves' hyperthyroidism and ophthalmopathy. Regions amplified from RNA transcripts were the TCR beta CDR3 regions. Initially, a first-round RT-PCR of the TCR CDR3 employed the HTBI primer set. TCRdb re-derived calls from the multiplex PCR reads in MiXCR, one entry per CDR3 protein. The profile shows approximately 600,000 distinct CDR3 sequences, 16% of them singletons. Study-level points and caveats: Median prediction lead before ophthalmopathy onset was about 6.3 months with the model.

Uncontrolled infection, other autoimmune disease, pregnancy or lactation excluded patients. The genes are TRBV25-1 and TRBJ2-2; D might be TRBD2 (6 bases). Sequencing was done on a sample of blood. The sequence came from a woman aged 30 to 39 with Graves' hyperthyroidism. The CDR3 loop reads CASSEYGGRRNGELFF. As DNA, the CDR3 is TGTGCCAGCAGTGAATATGGGGGGAGGAGGAACGGGGAGCTGTTTTTT.